This T cell receptor beta chain was sequenced for a study of cytomegalovirus exposure and HLA in healthy donors. Overall study context: A prior analysis found 117 million unique TCR beta sequences from 150 million to 200 million T cells. Findings and limits, study-wide: A later analysis linked a missense variant in DCLRE1C to the trimming of TCR beta V and J genes.

As concerns this clone: Antigen unknown.

The PCR was carried out with 60 Vbeta primers and 13 Jbeta primers. Libraries were prepared by immunoSEQ multiplex PCR; TCRdb keeps only in-frame clonotypes and omits some of them. The sample is made up of some 120,000 clones, and the top ten hold roughly 2% of it. Likely unrecorded immune exposures existed in these nominally healthy donors. CDR1 is SQVTM, CDR2 ANQGSEA, per germline. V was pared by 4 bases and J by 3 bases, with 2 bases of the junction left unmatched. CDR3 size: 13 residues. The chain joins TRBV29-1 to TRBJ1-4, with 7 bases identical to TRBD1. The receptor's source is a woman in her sixties or seventies in good health and CMV-seronegative. The sample comprised PBMCs. In nucleotides, the CDR3 is TGCAGCGTTGGACAGGGCTCTAATGAAAAACTGTTTTTT. Translating gives CSVGQGSNEKLFF.